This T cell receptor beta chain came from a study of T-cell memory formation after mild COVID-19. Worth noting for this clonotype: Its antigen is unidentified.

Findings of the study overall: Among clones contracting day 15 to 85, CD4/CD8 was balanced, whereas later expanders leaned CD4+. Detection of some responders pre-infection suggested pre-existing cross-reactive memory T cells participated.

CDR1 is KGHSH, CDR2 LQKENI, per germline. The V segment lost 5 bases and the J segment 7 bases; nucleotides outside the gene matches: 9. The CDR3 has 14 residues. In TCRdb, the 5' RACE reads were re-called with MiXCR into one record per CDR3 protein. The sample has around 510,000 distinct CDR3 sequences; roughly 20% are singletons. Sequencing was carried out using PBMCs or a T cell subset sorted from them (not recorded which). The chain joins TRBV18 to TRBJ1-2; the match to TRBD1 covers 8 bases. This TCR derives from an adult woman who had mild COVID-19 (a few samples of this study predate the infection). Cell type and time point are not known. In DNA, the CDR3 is TGTGCCAGCTCAGCGGACAGGGCGGCCAGTGGCTACACCTTC. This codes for CASSADRAASGYTF.